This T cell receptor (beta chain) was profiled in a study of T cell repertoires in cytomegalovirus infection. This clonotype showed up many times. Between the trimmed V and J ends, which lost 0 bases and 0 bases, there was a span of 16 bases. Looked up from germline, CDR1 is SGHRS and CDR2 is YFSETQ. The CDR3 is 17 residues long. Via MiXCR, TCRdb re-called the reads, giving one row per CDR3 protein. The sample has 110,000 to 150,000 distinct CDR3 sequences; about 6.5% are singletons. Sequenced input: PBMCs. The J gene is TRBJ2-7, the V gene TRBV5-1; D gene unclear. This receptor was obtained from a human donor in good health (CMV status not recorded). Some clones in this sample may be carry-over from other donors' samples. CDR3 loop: CASSLGAPPGSSYEQYF. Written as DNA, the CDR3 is TGCGCCAGCAGCTTGGGTGCCCCACCGGGCAGCTCCTACGAGCAGTACTTC.